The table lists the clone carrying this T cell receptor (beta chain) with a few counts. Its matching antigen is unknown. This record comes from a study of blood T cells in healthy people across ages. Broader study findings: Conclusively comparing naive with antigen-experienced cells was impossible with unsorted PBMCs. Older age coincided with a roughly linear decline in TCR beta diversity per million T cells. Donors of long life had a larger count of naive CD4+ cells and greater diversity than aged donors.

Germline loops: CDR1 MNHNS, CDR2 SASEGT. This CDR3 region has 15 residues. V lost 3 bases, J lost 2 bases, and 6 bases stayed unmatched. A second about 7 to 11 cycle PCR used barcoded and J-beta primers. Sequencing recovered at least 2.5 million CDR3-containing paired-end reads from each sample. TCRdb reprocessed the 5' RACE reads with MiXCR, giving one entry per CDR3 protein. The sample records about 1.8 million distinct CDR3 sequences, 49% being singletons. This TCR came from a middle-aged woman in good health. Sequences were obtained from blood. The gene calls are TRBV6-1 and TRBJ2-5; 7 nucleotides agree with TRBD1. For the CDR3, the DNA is TGTGCCAGCAGTGACCAACCGGGACAGCAAGAGACCCAGTACTTC. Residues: CASSDQPGQQETQYF.